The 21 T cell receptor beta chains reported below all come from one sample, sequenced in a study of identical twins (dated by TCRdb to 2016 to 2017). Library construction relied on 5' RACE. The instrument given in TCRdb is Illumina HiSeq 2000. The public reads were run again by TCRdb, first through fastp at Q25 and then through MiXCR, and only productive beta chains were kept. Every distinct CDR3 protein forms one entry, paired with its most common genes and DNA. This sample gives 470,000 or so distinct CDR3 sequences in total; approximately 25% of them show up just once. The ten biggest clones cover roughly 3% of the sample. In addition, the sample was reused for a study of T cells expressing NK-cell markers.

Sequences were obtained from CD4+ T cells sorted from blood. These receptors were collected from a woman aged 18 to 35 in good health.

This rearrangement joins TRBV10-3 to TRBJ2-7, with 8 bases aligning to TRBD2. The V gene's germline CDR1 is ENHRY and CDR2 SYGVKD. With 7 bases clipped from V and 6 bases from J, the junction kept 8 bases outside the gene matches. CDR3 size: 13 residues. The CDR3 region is CAIKEAGVPEQYF. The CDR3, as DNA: TGTGCCATCAAGGAAGCGGGAGTTCCCGAGCAGTACTTC.

In DNA, the CDR3 is TGTGCCAGCAGCCGACAGGGTGCCAATCAGCCCCAGCATTTT. Protein sequence: CASSRQGANQPQHF. The rearrangement joins TRBV7-9 to TRBJ1-5, with TRBD1 matching 7 bases. The germline gives CDR1 SEHNR, CDR2 FQNEAQ (reference sequence). The CDR3 has 14 residues. Trimming at V came to 5 bases and at J to 3 bases, leaving 4 bases not matched to a gene.

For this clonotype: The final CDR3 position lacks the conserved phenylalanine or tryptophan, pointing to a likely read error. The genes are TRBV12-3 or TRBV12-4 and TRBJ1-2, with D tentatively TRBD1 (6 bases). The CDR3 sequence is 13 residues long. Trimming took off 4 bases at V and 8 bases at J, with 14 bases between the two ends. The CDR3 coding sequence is TGTGCCAGCAGTTACAGGGAGACTGGGGGCTACACCTGC. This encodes CASSYRETGGYTC.

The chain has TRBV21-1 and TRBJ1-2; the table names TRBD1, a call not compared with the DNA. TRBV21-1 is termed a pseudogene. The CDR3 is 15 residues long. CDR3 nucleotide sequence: TGTGCCAGCGTTCTGGGGGGGGCGACCCACTATGGCTACACCTTC. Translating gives CASVLGGATHYGYTF.

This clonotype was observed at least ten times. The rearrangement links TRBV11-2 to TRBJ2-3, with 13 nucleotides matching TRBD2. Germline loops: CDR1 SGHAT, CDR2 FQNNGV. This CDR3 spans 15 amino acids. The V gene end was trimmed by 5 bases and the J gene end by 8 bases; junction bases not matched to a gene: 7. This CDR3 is CASSDGLAGAATQYF. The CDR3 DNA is TGTGCCAGCAGCGACGGACTAGCGGGAGCAGCTACGCAGTATTTT. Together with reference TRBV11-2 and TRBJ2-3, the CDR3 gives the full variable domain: EAGVAQSPRYKIIEKRQSVAFWCNPISGHATLYWYQQILGQGPKLLIQFQNNGVVDDSQLPKDRFSAERLKGVDSTLKIQPAKLEDSAVYLCASSDGLAGAATQYFGPGTRLTVL.

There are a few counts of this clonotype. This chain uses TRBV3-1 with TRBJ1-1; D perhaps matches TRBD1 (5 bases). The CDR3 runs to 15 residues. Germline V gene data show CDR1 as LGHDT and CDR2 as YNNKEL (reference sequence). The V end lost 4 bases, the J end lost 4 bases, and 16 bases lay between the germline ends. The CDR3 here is CASSPLWAGSTEAFF. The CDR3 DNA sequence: TGTGCCAGCAGCCCCCTTTGGGCAGGGAGCACTGAAGCTTTCTTT.

CDR3 sequence (DNA): TGTGCCAGCAGCCAACAGAAGGACAGGCCCTACGAGCAGTACTTC. It specifies CASSQQKDRPYEQYF. The chain couples TRBV14 to TRBJ2-7; the match to TRBD1 covers 7 bases. This CDR3 has 15 residues. In germline, CDR1 is SGHDN, CDR2 FVKESK. The junction had 6 bases not matched to a gene; V was cut back by 2 bases and J by 2 bases. Supplemented by reference TRBV14 and TRBJ2-7, the full variable domain reads EAGVTQFPSHSVIEKGQTVTLRCDPISGHDNLYWYRRVMGKEIKFLLHFVKESKQDESGMPNNRFLAERTGGTYSTLKVQPAELEDSGVYFCASSQQKDRPYEQYFGPGTRLTVT.

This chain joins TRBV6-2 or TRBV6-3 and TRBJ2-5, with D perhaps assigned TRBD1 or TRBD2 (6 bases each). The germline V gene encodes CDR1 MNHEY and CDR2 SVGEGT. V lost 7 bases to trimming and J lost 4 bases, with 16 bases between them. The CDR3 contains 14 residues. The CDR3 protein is CASTPLGGRETQYF. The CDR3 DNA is TGTGCCAGCACCCCCCTCGGGGGCCGAGAGACCCAGTACTTC.

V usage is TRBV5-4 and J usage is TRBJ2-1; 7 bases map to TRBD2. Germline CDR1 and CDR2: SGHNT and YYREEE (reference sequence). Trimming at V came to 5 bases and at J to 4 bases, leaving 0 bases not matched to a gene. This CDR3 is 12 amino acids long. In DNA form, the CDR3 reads TGTGCCAGCAGGGGACTATACAATGAGCAGTTCTTC. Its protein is CASRGLYNEQFF.

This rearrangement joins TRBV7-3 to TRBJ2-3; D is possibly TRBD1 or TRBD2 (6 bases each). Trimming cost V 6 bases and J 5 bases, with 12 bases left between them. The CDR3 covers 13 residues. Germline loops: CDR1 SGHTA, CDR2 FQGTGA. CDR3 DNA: TGTGCCAGCAGGTCACAGGGAGGAGATACGCAGTATTTT. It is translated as CASRSQGGDTQYF.

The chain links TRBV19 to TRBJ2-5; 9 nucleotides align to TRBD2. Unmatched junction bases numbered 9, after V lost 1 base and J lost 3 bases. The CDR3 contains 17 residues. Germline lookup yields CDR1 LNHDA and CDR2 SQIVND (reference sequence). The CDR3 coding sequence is TGTGCCAGTAGTATAGGTTCGAGCGGGGGGAGCAAAGAGACCCAGTACTTC. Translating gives CASSIGSSGGSKETQYF. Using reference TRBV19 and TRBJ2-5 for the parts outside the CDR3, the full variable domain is DGGITQSPKYLFRKEGQNVTLSCEQNLNHDAMYWYRQDPGQGLRLIYYSQIVNDFQKGDIAEGYSVSREKKESFPLTVTSAQKNPTAFYLCASSIGSSGGSKETQYFGPGTRLLVL.

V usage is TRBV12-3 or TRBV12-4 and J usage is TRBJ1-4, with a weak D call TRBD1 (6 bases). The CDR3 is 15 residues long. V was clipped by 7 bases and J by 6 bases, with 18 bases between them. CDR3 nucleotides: TGTGCCAGCAACACCCTCGGGACAACCTATGAAAAACTGTTTTTT. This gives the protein CASNTLGTTYEKLFF.

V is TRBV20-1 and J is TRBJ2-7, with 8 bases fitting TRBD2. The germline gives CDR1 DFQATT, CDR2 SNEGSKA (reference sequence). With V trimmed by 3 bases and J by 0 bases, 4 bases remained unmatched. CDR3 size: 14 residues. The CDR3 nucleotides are TGCAGTGCTAGCTCTAGCGGGTACTCCTACGAGCAGTACTTC. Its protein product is CSASSSGYSYEQYF.

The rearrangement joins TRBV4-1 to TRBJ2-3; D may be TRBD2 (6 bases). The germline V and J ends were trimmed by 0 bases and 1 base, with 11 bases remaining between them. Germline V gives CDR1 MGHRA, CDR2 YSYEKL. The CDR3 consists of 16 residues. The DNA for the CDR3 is TGCGCCAGCAGCCAAGATGCGGCTAGCGGCACAGATACGCAGTATTTT. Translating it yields CASSQDAASGTDTQYF.

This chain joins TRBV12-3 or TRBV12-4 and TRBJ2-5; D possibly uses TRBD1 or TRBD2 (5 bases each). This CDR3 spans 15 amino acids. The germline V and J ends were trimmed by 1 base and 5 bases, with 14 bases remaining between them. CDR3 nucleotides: TGTGCCAGCAGTTTAGTGCCCGGGGACGGGGAGACCCAGTACTTC. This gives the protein CASSLVPGDGETQYF.

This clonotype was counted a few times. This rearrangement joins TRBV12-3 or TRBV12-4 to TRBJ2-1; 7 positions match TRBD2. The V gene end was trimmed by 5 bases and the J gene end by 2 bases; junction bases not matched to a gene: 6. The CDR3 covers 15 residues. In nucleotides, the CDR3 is TGTGCCAGCAGTAGCCGACTAGCCCCCTACAATGAGCAGTTCTTC. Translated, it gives CASSSRLAPYNEQFF.

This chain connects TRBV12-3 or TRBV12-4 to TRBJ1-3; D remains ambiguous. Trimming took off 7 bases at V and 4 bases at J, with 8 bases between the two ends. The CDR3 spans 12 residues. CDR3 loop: CASKTDGNTIYF. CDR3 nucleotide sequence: TGTGCCAGCAAAACTGACGGAAACACCATATATTTT.

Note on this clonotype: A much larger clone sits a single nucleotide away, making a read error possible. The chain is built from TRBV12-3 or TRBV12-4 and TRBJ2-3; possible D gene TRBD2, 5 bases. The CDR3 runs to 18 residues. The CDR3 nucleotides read TGTGCCATCAGTTTAACCAGACCCCCTAGGACTAGCACAGATACGCAGTATTTT. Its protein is CAISLTRPPRTSTDTQYF.

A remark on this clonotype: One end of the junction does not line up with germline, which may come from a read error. CDR3 bases: TGTGCCAGCAGCTTTGAGGGAAGGATTGACTTC. Translating gives CASSFEGRIDF. J is TRBJ2-7 and V is TRBV7-9; the D gene is possibly TRBD2 (5 bases). The CDR3 extends over 11 amino acids. Germline CDR1 is SEHNR and CDR2 is FQNEAQ (reference sequence).

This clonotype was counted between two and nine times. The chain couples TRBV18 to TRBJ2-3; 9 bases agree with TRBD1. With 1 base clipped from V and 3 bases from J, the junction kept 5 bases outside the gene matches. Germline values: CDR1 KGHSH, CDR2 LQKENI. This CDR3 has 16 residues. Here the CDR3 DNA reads TGTGCCAGCTCACCACGGCAACAGGGGGCAACAGATACGCAGTATTTT. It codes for CASSPRQQGATDTQYF.

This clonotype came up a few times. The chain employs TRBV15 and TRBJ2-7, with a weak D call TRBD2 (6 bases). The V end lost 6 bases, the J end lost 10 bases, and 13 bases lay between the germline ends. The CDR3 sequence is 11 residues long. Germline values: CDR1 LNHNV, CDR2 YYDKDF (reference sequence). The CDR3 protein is CATSLGGRQYF. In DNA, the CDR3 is TGTGCCACCAGTCTGGGGGGAAGACAGTACTTC.